Below, 26 T cell receptor beta chains from the same sample are listed, as sequenced in a study of blood T cell repertoires in COVID-19. Sequencing used immunoSEQ multiplex PCR; TCRdb keeps in-frame clones, though not all of them. The sample consists of 200,000 to 250,000 clones, 80% to 90% of them appearing once. Material for sequencing was peripheral blood. These receptors were obtained from a man between 18 and 35 years old with active or convalescent COVID-19.

The V and J genes are TRBV7-8 and TRBJ1-2, with 8 bases matching TRBD1. Trimming removed 3 bases from V and 4 bases from J; junction bases left unmatched: 7. CDR3 length: 15 residues. Per germline, CDR1 SGHVS and CDR2 FQNEAQ. In nucleotides, the CDR3 is TGTGCCAGCAGCTTGGACAGGGCAATCGGCTATGGCTACACCTTC. Amino acid sequence: CASSLDRAIGYGYTF.

This chain uses TRBV2 with TRBJ2-1, with D perhaps TRBD2 (6 bases). V was trimmed by 7 bases and J by 5 bases, leaving 21 bases between them. The CDR3 runs 16 residues. Germline values: CDR1 SNHLY, CDR2 FYNNEI. The CDR3 nucleotides read TGTGCCAGCACCAAGCTGGGTAGCGGAGTCAACAATGAGCAGTTCTTC. It yields the protein CASTKLGSGVNNEQFF.

The chain carries TRBV7-6 and TRBJ1-3; TRBD1 matches 7 bases. V shed 4 bases, J shed 3 bases, and the junction held 3 bases outside the gene matches. Germline lookup yields CDR1 SGHVS and CDR2 FNYEAQ. This CDR3 contains 14 residues. This CDR3 reads CASSSTGVGNTIYF. CDR3 sequence (DNA): TGTGCCAGCAGCTCAACAGGGGTTGGAAACACCATATATTTT.

The CDR3 nucleotides are TGTGCCAGCAGTCCCGGGGACAGGGCGCACGGCTACACCTTC. Translated: CASSPGDRAHGYTF. J is TRBJ1-2 and V is TRBV27, with TRBD1 matching 9 bases. CDR1 is MNHEY, CDR2 SMNVEV, per germline (reference sequence). The CDR3 sequence is 14 residues long. The V gene end was trimmed by 5 bases and the J gene end by 8 bases; junction bases not matched to a gene: 9.

This clone was seen a single time. This chain joins TRBV27 and TRBJ2-2; 7 nucleotides align to TRBD1. Germline V gene sequence: CDR1 MNHEY, CDR2 SMNVEV (reference sequence). With V trimmed by 5 bases and J by 5 bases, 14 bases remained unmatched. The CDR3 spans 17 residues. The CDR3 loop is CASSLRQGVRGTGELFF. The CDR3 DNA is TGTGCCAGCAGTCTCCGACAGGGAGTTCGAGGGACCGGGGAGCTGTTTTTT.

The chain links TRBV28 to TRBJ2-1, with TRBD1 as a possible D gene (5 bases). The germline V gene encodes CDR1 MDHEN and CDR2 SYDVKM. Trimming took off 4 bases at V and 6 bases at J, with 13 bases between the two ends. The CDR3 consists of 14 residues. The CDR3 DNA follows: TGTGCCAGCAGTTCAATACAGGTTTTCAATGAGCAGTTCTTC. It encodes CASSSIQVFNEQFF. Looking up the rest from reference TRBV28 and TRBJ2-1 gives the full variable domain: DVKVTQSSRYLVKRTGEKVFLECVQDMDHENMFWYRQDPGLGLRLIYFSYDVKMKEKGDIPEGYSVSREKKERFSLILESASTNQTSMYLCASSSIQVFNEQFFGPGTRLTVL.

The V gene is TRBV28, the J gene TRBJ1-5; tentative D call: TRBD1 (5 bases). Germline assignment: CDR1 MDHEN and CDR2 SYDVKM. The V and J ends lost 6 bases and 2 bases respectively, with 17 bases between them. The CDR3 totals 16 residues. The CDR3 here is CASRAGSGVGNQPQHF. In DNA form, the CDR3 reads TGTGCCAGCAGGGCAGGCTCGGGGGTAGGCAATCAGCCCCAGCATTTT.

The chain recombines TRBV6-2 or TRBV6-3 with TRBJ1-1, with D maybe TRBD1 (5 bases). CDR3 length: 14 residues. V was trimmed by 5 bases and J by 1 base, leaving 11 bases between them. The V gene's germline CDR1 is MNHEY and CDR2 SVGEGT. The DNA of the CDR3 is TGTGCCAGCAGTCGGCAGGGTCGGAACACTGAAGCTTTCTTT. It codes for CASSRQGRNTEAFF.

The J gene is TRBJ2-6, the V gene TRBV9; D possibly corresponds to TRBD2 (6 bases). This CDR3 is 21 amino acids long. Germline CDR1 is SGDLS and CDR2 is YYNGEE. V lost 3 bases to trimming and J lost 1 base, with 26 bases between them. The CDR3 coding sequence is TGTGCCAGCAGCGCGGTTTTTATGAAGGGTGCGGGGTTTTCTGGGGCCAACGTCCTGACTTTC. Translation gives CASSAVFMKGAGFSGANVLTF.

The chain combines TRBV3-1 (or the pseudogene TRBV3-2) with TRBJ1-2, with D hard to call. V was shortened by 4 bases and J by 4 bases, with 19 bases between the two germline ends. The CDR3 is made up of 16 amino acids. Germline lookup yields CDR1 LGHDT and CDR2 YNNKEL (reference sequence). CDR3 sequence: CASSPQVEGGSYGYTF. CDR3 nucleotide sequence: TGTGCCAGCAGCCCCCAAGTGGAGGGAGGAAGCTATGGCTACACCTTC.

The rearrangement joins TRBV10-2 to TRBJ1-1, with D uncertain. Trimming shortened V by 8 bases and J by 8 bases, and 15 bases separated the two germline ends. This CDR3 contains 12 residues. The germline CDR1 and CDR2 sequences are WSHSY and SAAADI. For the CDR3, the DNA is TGCGCCAGCCGGGTGCCGGGTACCGAAGCTTTCTTT. Translating gives CASRVPGTEAFF.

The chain recombines TRBV15 with TRBJ2-1; 10 bases agree with TRBD2. V dropped 0 bases and J dropped 6; count of bases not matched to a gene: 2. The CDR3 consists of 15 residues. Germline CDR1 reads LNHNV; CDR2 reads YYDKDF (reference sequence). The CDR3 loop is CATSRDRLAGNEQFF. The CDR3 DNA is TGTGCCACCAGCAGAGATCGACTAGCGGGCAATGAGCAGTTCTTC.

V gene TRBV5-1 combines with J gene TRBJ2-5, with D unresolved. Germline values: CDR1 SGHRS, CDR2 YFSETQ. CDR3 length: 14 residues. Trimming removed 1 base at V and 0 bases at J, with 7 bases between. The CDR3 bases are TGCGCCAGCAGCTTGTTCTCGTACCAAGAGACCCAGTACTTC. It translates to CASSLFSYQETQYF.

V and J are TRBV5-1 and TRBJ2-1, with D tentatively TRBD2 (6 bases). The V gene lost 4 bases and the J gene lost 9 bases, with 20 bases spanning the gap. This CDR3 contains 15 residues. The V gene's germline CDR1 is SGHRS and CDR2 YFSETQ. The CDR3 DNA follows: TGCGCCAGCAGCGCGGGACTTCCGTCCGCCACTGAGCAGTTCTTC. Its protein is CASSAGLPSATEQFF.

J is TRBJ1-2 and V is TRBV10-3; unclear D gene. The V gene's germline CDR1 is ENHRY and CDR2 SYGVKD. This CDR3 contains 14 residues. V lost 3 bases to trimming and J lost 4 bases, with 12 bases between them. This chain's CDR3 is CAISDREGIYGYTF. CDR3 in DNA: TGTGCCATCAGTGATAGAGAGGGTATCTATGGCTACACCTTC.

This chain links TRBV30 with TRBJ2-1, with 7 nucleotides matching TRBD1. The CDR3 runs 16 residues. Looked up from germline, CDR1 is GTSNPN and CDR2 is SVGIG (reference sequence). The trim removed 3 bases at V and 2 bases at J, leaving 10 bases unmatched. The CDR3 DNA follows: TGTGCCTGGAGCCCGGGCACAGGGGTGACCTACAATGAGCAGTTCTTC. It is translated as CAWSPGTGVTYNEQFF.

The V call is TRBV28, the J call TRBJ2-5; D call uncertain. V was shortened by 3 bases and J by 1 base, with 12 bases between the two germline ends. The CDR3 loop spans 15 amino acids. Germline lookup yields CDR1 MDHEN and CDR2 SYDVKM. CDR3 loop: CASSFRVATQETQYF. The CDR3 nucleotides read TGTGCCAGCAGTTTTCGGGTGGCCACCCAAGAGACCCAGTACTTC.

The chain uses TRBV29-1 and TRBJ2-5; 7 bases map to TRBD1. Germline CDR1 reads SQVTM; CDR2 reads ANQGSEA. V lost 7 bases, J lost 5 bases, and 16 bases stayed unmatched. The CDR3 runs 15 residues. The CDR3 nucleotides are TGCAGCGCAGATCCGACAGGGTACGCAGGGGAGACCCAGTACTTC. It is translated as CSADPTGYAGETQYF.

CDR3 region: CASSLGSMADTQYF. As DNA, the CDR3 is TGCGCCAGCAGCTTGGGTAGTATGGCAGATACGCAGTATTTT. This chain uses TRBV5-1 with TRBJ2-3; D is ambiguous. The V and J ends lost 0 bases and 4 bases respectively, with 9 bases between them. Germline V gene data show CDR1 as SGHRS and CDR2 as YFSETQ. The CDR3 spans 14 residues.

The rearrangement joins TRBV29-1 to TRBJ2-7; D is ambiguous. The germline CDR1 and CDR2 sequences are SQVTM and ANQGSEA. The CDR3 loop spans 12 amino acids. Trimming took off 4 bases at V and 4 bases at J, with 11 bases between the two ends. The CDR3 loop reads CSVGNTPYEQYF. The CDR3 nucleotides read TGCAGCGTTGGTAACACGCCGTACGAGCAGTACTTC.

The chain employs TRBV27 and TRBJ2-1; the match to TRBD2 covers 14 bases. Looked up from germline, CDR1 is MNHEY and CDR2 is SMNVEV (reference sequence). Losses at the gene ends were 6 bases for V and 4 bases for J; bases not matched to a gene: 5. CDR3 length: 16 amino acids. The chain's CDR3 is CASSRGTSGSYNEQFF. CDR3 nucleotide sequence: TGTGCCAGCAGCCGAGGGACTAGCGGGAGTTACAATGAGCAGTTCTTC.

The chain links TRBV29-1 to TRBJ2-2, with 10 bases aligning to TRBD1. CDR1 is SQVTM and CDR2 is ANQGSEA in the germline V gene. CDR3 length: 14 amino acids. Unmatched junction bases numbered 2, after V lost 7 bases and J lost 0 bases. CDR3 DNA: TGCAGCGGCGGACAGGGGGCGAACACCGGGGAGCTGTTTTTT. The encoded protein is CSGGQGANTGELFF.

The CDR3 loop reads CASSSGPLGVTEPQHF. The CDR3 DNA is TGCGCCAGCAGCTCGGGTCCTTTAGGGGTGACGGAGCCCCAGCATTTT. The V gene is TRBV5-1, the J gene TRBJ1-5, with a weak D call TRBD1 (5 bases). CDR1 is SGHRS and CDR2 is YFSETQ in the germline V gene. The CDR3 covers 16 residues. V dropped 3 bases and J dropped 8 bases, with 21 bases sitting between them.

This chain links TRBV6-5 with TRBJ2-1, with 7 nucleotides matching TRBD2. The CDR3 loop spans 14 amino acids. Unmatched junction bases numbered 6, after V lost 2 bases and J lost 8 bases. From germline, CDR1 is MNHEY and CDR2 SVGAGI. This chain's CDR3 is CASSYGRESDEQFF. DNA for the CDR3: TGTGCCAGCAGTTACGGGCGGGAGTCCGATGAGCAGTTCTTC.

The chain employs TRBV7-2 and TRBJ2-3; D gene unclear. The germline V and J ends were trimmed by 8 bases and 12 bases, with 15 bases remaining between them. The CDR3 extends over 11 amino acids. Germline CDR1 reads SGHTA; CDR2 reads FQGNSA. The CDR3: CASGLGALQYF. Here the CDR3 DNA reads TGTGCCAGCGGCCTCGGAGCCCTCCAGTATTTT.

The chain carries TRBV6-5 and TRBJ1-1; 7 bases map to TRBD1. V dropped 2 bases and J dropped 4; count of bases not matched to a gene: 4. Germline V gene lookup returns CDR1 MNHEY and CDR2 SVGAGI. The CDR3 is made up of 14 amino acids. CDR3 nucleotides: TGTGCCAGCAGTTACAACAGGGGCCCCACTGAAGCTTTCTTT. It yields the protein CASSYNRGPTEAFF.